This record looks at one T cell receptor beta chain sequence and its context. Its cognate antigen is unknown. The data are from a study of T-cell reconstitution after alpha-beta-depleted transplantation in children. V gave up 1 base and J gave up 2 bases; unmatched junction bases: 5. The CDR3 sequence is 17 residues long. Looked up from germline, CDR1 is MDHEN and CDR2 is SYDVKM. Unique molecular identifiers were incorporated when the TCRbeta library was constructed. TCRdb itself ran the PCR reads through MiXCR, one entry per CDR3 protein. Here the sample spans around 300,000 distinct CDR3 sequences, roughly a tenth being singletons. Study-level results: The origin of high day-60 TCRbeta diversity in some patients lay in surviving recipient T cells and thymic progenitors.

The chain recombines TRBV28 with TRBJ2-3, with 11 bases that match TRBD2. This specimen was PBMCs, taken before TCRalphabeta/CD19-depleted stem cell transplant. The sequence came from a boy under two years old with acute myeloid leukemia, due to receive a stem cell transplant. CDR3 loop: CASSLSVAGGPTDTQYF. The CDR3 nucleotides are TGTGCCAGCAGTTTATCAGTAGCGGGGGGGCCCACAGATACGCAGTATTTT.